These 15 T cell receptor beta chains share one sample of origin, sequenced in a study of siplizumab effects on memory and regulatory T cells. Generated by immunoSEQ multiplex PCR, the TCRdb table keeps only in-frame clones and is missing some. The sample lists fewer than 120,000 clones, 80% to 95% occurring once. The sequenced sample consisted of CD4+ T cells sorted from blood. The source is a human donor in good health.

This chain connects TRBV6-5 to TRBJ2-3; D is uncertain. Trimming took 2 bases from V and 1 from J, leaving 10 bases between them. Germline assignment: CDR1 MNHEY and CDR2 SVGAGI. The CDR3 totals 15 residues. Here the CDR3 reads CASSYRDGRTDTQYF. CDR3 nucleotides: TGTGCCAGCAGTTACAGAGACGGGCGCACAGATACGCAGTATTTT.

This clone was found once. This CDR3 is CASSIAGAGNTIYF. The CDR3, as DNA: TGTGCCAGTAGTATAGCCGGGGCTGGAAACACCATATATTTT. The chain recombines TRBV19 with TRBJ1-3; D is unclear. Trimming shortened V by 1 base and J by 2 bases, and 6 bases separated the two germline ends. Germline CDR1 LNHDA, CDR2 SQIVND (reference sequence). The CDR3 loop spans 14 amino acids.

CDR3 residues: CASSVDPREETQYF. For the CDR3, the DNA is TGTGCCAGCAGCGTAGACCCCAGAGAAGAGACCCAGTACTTC. The chain recombines TRBV9 with TRBJ2-5; no definite D call. Germline V gene data show CDR1 as SGDLS and CDR2 as YYNGEE. Deletions cut 0 bases from V and 3 bases from J, with 9 bases between. The CDR3 has 14 amino acids.

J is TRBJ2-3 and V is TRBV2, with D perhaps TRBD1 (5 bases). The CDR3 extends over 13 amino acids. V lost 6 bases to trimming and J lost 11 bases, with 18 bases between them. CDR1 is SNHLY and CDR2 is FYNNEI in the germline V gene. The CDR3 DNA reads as TGTGCCAGCAGAAGATCTAGGGGCCAGGGGCAGTATTTT. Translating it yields CASRRSRGQGQYF.

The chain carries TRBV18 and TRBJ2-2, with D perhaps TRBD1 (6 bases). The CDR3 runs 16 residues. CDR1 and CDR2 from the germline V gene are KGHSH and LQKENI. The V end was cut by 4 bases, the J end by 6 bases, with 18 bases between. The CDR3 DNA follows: TGTGCCAGCTCACAGAACAGGGATCAAGCAGCCGGGGAGCTGTTTTTT. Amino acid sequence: CASSQNRDQAAGELFF. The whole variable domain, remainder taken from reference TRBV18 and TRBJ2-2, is NAGVMQNPRHLVRRRGQEARLRCSPMKGHSHVYWYRQLPEEGLKFMVYLQKENIIDESGMPKERFSAEFPKEGPSILRIQQVVRGDSAAYFCASSQNRDQAAGELFFGEGSRLTVL.

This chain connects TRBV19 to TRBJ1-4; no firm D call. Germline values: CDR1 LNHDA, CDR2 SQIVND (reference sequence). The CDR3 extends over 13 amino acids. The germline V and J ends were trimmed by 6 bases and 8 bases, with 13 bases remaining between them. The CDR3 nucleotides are TGTGCCAGTAGGGAAACCGCGGGAGAAAAACTGTTTTTT. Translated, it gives CASRETAGEKLFF.

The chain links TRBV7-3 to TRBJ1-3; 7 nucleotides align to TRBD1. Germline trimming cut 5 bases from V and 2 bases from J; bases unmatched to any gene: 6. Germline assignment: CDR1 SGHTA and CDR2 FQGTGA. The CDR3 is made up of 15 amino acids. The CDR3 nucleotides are TGTGCCAGCAGCCCTCAGGGGGGGCCTGGAAACACCATATATTTT. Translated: CASSPQGGPGNTIYF.

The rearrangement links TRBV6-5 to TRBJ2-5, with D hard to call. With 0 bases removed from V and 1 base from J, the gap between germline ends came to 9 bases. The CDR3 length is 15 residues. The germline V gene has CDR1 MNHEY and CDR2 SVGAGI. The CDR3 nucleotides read TGTGCCAGCAGTTACTCGATTTACTCCCAAGAGACCCAGTACTTC. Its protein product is CASSYSIYSQETQYF.

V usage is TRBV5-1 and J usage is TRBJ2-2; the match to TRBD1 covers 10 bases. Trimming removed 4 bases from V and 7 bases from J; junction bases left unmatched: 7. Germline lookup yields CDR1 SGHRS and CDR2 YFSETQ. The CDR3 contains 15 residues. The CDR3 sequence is CASSIRTGGVGELFF. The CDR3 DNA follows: TGCGCCAGCAGCATAAGGACAGGGGGTGTCGGGGAGCTGTTTTTT.

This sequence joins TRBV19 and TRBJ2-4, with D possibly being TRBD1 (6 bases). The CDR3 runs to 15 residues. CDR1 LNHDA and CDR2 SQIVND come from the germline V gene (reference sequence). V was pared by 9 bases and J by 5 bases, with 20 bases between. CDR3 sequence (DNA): TGTGCCAGCCGGCCTTCAGGGGTTCCTGAAAACATTCAGTACTTC. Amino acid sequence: CASRPSGVPENIQYF.

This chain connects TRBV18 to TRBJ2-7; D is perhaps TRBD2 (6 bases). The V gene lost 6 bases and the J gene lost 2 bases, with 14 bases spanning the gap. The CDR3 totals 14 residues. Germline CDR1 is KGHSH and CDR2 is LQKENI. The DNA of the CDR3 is TGTGCCAGCTCTCGGAGGAGGGGTACCTACGAGCAGTACTTC. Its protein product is CASSRRRGTYEQYF.

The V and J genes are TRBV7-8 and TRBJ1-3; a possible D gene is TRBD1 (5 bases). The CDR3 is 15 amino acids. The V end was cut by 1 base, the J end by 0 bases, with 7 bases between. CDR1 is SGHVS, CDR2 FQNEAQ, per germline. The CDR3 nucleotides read TGTGCCAGCAGCTTAGGACAGCTCTCTGGAAACACCATATATTTT. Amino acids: CASSLGQLSGNTIYF. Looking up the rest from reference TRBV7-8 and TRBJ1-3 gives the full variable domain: GAGVSQSPRYKVAKRGQDVALRCDPISGHVSLFWYQQALGQGPEFLTYFQNEAQLDKSGLPSDRFFAERPEGSVSTLKIQRTQQEDSAVYLCASSLGQLSGNTIYFGEGSWLTVV.

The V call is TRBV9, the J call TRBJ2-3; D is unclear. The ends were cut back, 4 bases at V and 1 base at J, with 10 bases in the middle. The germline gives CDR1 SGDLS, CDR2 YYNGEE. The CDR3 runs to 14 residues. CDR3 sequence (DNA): TGTGCCAGCAGCCCCCACATCGGCACAGATACGCAGTATTTT. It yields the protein CASSPHIGTDTQYF.

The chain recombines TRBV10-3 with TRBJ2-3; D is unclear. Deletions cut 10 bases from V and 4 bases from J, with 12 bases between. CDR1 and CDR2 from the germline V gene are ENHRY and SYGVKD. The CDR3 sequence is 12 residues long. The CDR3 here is CATVGDADTQYF. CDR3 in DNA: TGTGCCACCGTGGGTGATGCAGATACGCAGTATTTT.

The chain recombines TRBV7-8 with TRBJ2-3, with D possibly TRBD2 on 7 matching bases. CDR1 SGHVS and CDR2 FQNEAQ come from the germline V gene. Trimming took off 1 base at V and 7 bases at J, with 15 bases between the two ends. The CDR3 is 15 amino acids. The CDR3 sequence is CASSLVGGGRNTQYF. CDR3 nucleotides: TGTGCCAGCAGCTTAGTGGGCGGGGGCCGTAATACGCAGTATTTT.